These 14 T cell receptor beta chains came from one sample sequenced in a study of regulatory T cells in long-lasting Graves disease. Time point meaning: persistent/refractory GD, antithyroid drugs over 5 years with positive TRAb. Extracted RNA from PBMCs served as the source of the TCR library. The TCR beta library used iRepertoire HTBI primers with Arm-PCR amplification of CDR3. TCRdb re-called the multiplex PCR reads with MiXCR, one entry per CDR3 protein. The sample lists about 660,000 distinct CDR3 sequences, around 32% seen once, with around 42% in the top ten. The source material was peripheral blood mononuclear cells (PBMCs), sampled when the disease was refractory, from a patient treated with antithyroid drugs. Receptors originate from a female donor with Graves disease.

The J gene is TRBJ2-5, the V gene TRBV3-1, with TRBD2 matching over 8 bases. After removal of 1 base from V and 4 bases from J, the junction contained 8 bases not matched to a gene. The CDR3 runs to 16 residues. Germline CDR1 and CDR2: LGHDT and YNNKEL (reference sequence). This CDR3 reads CASSQAPGLGGETQYF. In DNA, the CDR3 is TGTGCCAGCAGCCAAGCTCCGGGACTAGGGGGAGAGACCCAGTACTTC.

A word on this clonotype: A read error may be the cause here, since a much bigger clone is one base away. This chain links TRBV2 with TRBJ1-2, with D perhaps matching TRBD1 (5 bases). CDR3 length: 11 amino acids. Germline V gene lookup returns CDR1 SNHLY and CDR2 FYNNEI. CDR3 DNA sequence: TGTGCCAGCAGTGACGGCCGGGGCTGCACCTTC. Translated: CASSDGRGCTF.

The rearrangement joins TRBV7-8 to TRBJ1-6; no reliable D call. The CDR3 covers 13 residues. In germline, CDR1 is SGHVS, CDR2 FQNEAQ. Trimming shortened V by 1 base and J by 12 bases, and 10 bases separated the two germline ends. DNA for the CDR3: TGTGCCAGCAGCTTAGGGCCATCTCAACCCCTCCACTTT. It yields the protein CASSLGPSQPLHF. The whole variable domain, remainder taken from reference TRBV7-8 and TRBJ1-6, is GAGVSQSPRYKVAKRGQDVALRCDPISGHVSLFWYQQALGQGPEFLTYFQNEAQLDKSGLPSDRFFAERPEGSVSTLKIQRTQQEDSAVYLCASSLGPSQPLHFGNGTRLTVT.

The J gene is TRBJ2-7, the V gene TRBV3-1, with D uncertain. V was cut by 0 bases and J by 6 bases, with 21 bases left in between. This CDR3 region has 17 residues. CDR1 and CDR2 (germline): LGHDT, YNNKEL (reference sequence). The CDR3 is CASSQESVWIPPSEQYF. The CDR3 DNA reads TGTGCCAGCAGCCAAGAATCGGTTTGGATTCCCCCGTCCGAGCAGTACTTC.

The V call is TRBV20-1, the J call TRBJ2-5, with TRBD2 identical over 11 bases. The trim removed 0 bases at V and 4 bases at J, leaving 4 bases unmatched. Germline V gives CDR1 DFQATT, CDR2 SNEGSKA (reference sequence). This CDR3 has 15 residues. For the CDR3, the DNA is TGCAGTGCTAGAGATTTTACTAGCGGGAGAGAGACCCAGTACTTC. Translation: CSARDFTSGRETQYF.

This rearrangement joins TRBV11-2 to TRBJ1-1; no clear D. CDR3 size: 11 residues. Looked up from germline, CDR1 is SGHAT and CDR2 is FQNNGV. V lost 5 bases and J 11 bases, leaving 12 bases between the germline ends. The CDR3 bases are TGTGCCAGCAGCGCAAAATTATATGCTTTCTTT. Protein sequence: CASSAKLYAFF.

This clonotype occurred a few times. Germline and junction disagree at one end, which may indicate a read error. The chain uses TRBV12-3 or TRBV12-4 and TRBJ2-2, with 9 bases identical to TRBD2. The CDR3 extends over 15 amino acids. In DNA, the CDR3 is TGTGCCAGCAGTATAGCGGGAGTGCAGGGCGGGGAGCTGTTTTTT. This translates into CASSIAGVQGGELFF.

This clonotype was seen ten or more times. The chain uses TRBV2 and TRBJ2-7, with TRBD2 matching 8 bases. The germline gives CDR1 SNHLY, CDR2 FYNNEI. V trimming: 4 bases; J trimming: 3 bases; junction bases outside the gene matches: 5. The CDR3 sequence is 14 residues long. The CDR3 region has the DNA TGTGCCAGCAGTGGACTAGCGCAAAACTACGAGCAGTACTTC. It translates to CASSGLAQNYEQYF.

V is TRBV20-1 and J is TRBJ2-2, with no clear D. The CDR3 is made up of 16 amino acids. The ends were cut back, 1 base at V and 2 bases at J, with 14 bases in the middle. The V gene's germline CDR1 is DFQATT and CDR2 SNEGSKA (reference sequence). The CDR3 is CSARALHDGNTGELFF. The CDR3 DNA is TGCAGTGCTAGAGCGTTACACGACGGAAACACCGGGGAGCTGTTTTTT.

In this sample, this clonotype turned up a few times. In nucleotides, the CDR3 is TGTGCTAGTGGTTTGGTTCTGGGGCCCTACGAGCAGTACTTC. This gives the protein CASGLVLGPYEQYF. This rearrangement joins TRBV12-5 to TRBJ2-7, with D possibly being TRBD1 (5 bases). With 0 bases removed from V and 2 bases from J, the gap between germline ends came to 8 bases. This CDR3 is built from 14 residues. Looked up from germline, CDR1 is LGHNT and CDR2 is FRNRAP.

The chain couples TRBV30 to TRBJ1-2; the D gene is possibly TRBD1 (6 bases). The CDR3 has 14 amino acids. The ends were cut back, 7 bases at V and 1 base at J, with 16 bases in the middle. Germline-derived CDR1 and CDR2 are GTSNPN and SVGIG (reference sequence). The CDR3 region has the DNA TGTGCCTCCATCAAGAGGGGGAATAACTATGGCTACACCTTC. Translated: CASIKRGNNYGYTF.

This rearrangement joins TRBV29-1 to TRBJ1-2; D is undetermined. The V gene's germline CDR1 is SQVTM and CDR2 ANQGSEA. The CDR3 runs to 16 residues. V gave up 0 bases and J gave up 2 bases, with 16 bases separating them. The CDR3 is CSVEDPIKGVNYGYTF. The DNA for the CDR3 is TGCAGCGTTGAAGATCCGATAAAAGGAGTAAACTATGGCTACACCTTC.

This clonotype was counted between two and nine times. The chain links TRBV20-1 to TRBJ1-5; D not certain. The ends were cut back, 0 bases at V and 4 bases at J, with 13 bases in the middle. The CDR3 spans 15 residues. Looked up from germline, CDR1 is DFQATT and CDR2 is SNEGSKA (reference sequence). The CDR3 DNA sequence: TGCAGTGCTAGAGAAGCCGAGGCCGTTAATCAGCCCCAGCATTTT. Translation gives CSAREAEAVNQPQHF.

This clonotype was observed a few times. The CDR3 spells CASSVGIGAYEQYF. The CDR3 DNA reads as TGTGCCAGCAGCGTGGGGATTGGGGCCTACGAGCAGTACTTC. The chain uses TRBV9 and TRBJ2-7; D uncertain. The germline V gene has CDR1 SGDLS and CDR2 YYNGEE. This CDR3 region has 14 residues. V was cut by 2 bases and J by 2 bases, with 11 bases left in between.